This is a list of T cell receptor beta chains from one sample in a study of beta chain features in type 1 diabetes. Sequenced by immunoSEQ multiplex PCR; TCRdb stores in-frame clones only, minus some. Among more than 550,000 clones listed, about an eighth were seen once. Sequencing was done on a sample of naive CD4+ T cells from blood. The source of these receptors is a man in his late teens or twenties with type 1 diabetes. The CDR3 runs from the conserved cysteine through the conserved F or W. A D gene is named only where the DNA matches it firmly. Expanded clones are given a class, and other clones once, few, many or no size at all.

V	J	size	D	DNA	CDR3
TRBV30	TRBJ2-7	-	-	TGTGCCTGGGGAGCCGGACGGAGCAGATACTTC	CAWGAGRSRYF
TRBV6-6	TRBJ1-1	-	-	TGTGCCAGCAGTTGGTTGAACACTGAAGCTTTCTTT	CASSWLNTEAFF
TRBV19	TRBJ2-7	-	-	TGTGCCAGTAAGAAGGACACCTACGAGCAGTACTTC	CASKKDTYEQYF
TRBV4-2	TRBJ2-2	-	-	TGTGCCAGCAGCCAATTAACAAGCGACACCGGGGAGCTGTTTTTT	CASSQLTSDTGELFF
TRBV9	TRBJ2-1	few	TRBD2	TGTGCCAGCAGCTCTCAAGGGACTAGCGGGATAAATGAGCAGTTCTTC	CASSSQGTSGINEQFF
TRBV7-2	TRBJ1-5	-	TRBD1	TGTGCCAGCAGCTTTGACAGGGGCATCTATAGCAATCAGCCCCAGCATTTT	CASSFDRGIYSNQPQHF
TRBV30	TRBJ1-5	-	-	TGTGCCTGGAGAGCGTATAGCAATCAGCCCCAGCATTTT	CAWRAYSNQPQHF
TRBV7-6	TRBJ2-7	few	TRBD2	TGTGCCAGCAGCTTAGATAAGCGGGAGGGTTCCTACGAGCAGTACTTC	CASSLDKREGSYEQYF
TRBV25-1	TRBJ1-5	-	-	TGTGCCAGCAGTGAATATTCCAACCTCAATCAGCCCCAGCATTTT	CASSEYSNLNQPQHF
TRBV4-3	TRBJ1-3	few	-	TGCGCCAGCAGCCAAGATTGGGGGGCTGGAAACACCATATATTTT	CASSQDWGAGNTIYF
TRBV14	TRBJ2-1	-	-	TGTGCCAGCAGCCAAGGCGGGACACCCATCCGGGAGCAGTTCTTC	CASSQGGTPIREQFF
TRBV13	TRBJ2-7	few	-	TGTGCCAGCAGCTTAGGCCTCGGGGGAAGGGAGTACTTC	CASSLGLGGREYF
TRBV13	TRBJ2-7	-	TRBD1	TGTGCCAGCAGCTTAGGGGACAGGGTCTTCTACGAGCAGTACTTC	CASSLGDRVFYEQYF
TRBV28	TRBJ2-4	-	TRBD1	TGTGCCAGCAGTTTATGGGGCTCCGGGACAGGGGGCATCAACATTCAGTACTTC	CASSLWGSGTGGINIQYF
TRBV10-3	TRBJ2-3	-	TRBD2	TGTGCCATCAGTGACGCGACTAGCGGGGGGGCCGGGAAAGATACGCAGTATTTT	CAISDATSGGAGKDTQYF
TRBV10-3	TRBJ2-7	few	-	TGTGCCATCAGTGAGTCGAGCCCGGGGCAGTACTTC	CAISESSPGQYF
TRBV4-2	TRBJ2-6	few	-	TGTGCCAGCAGCCAGGCTACGGCTTCTGGGGCCAACGTCCTGACTTTC	CASSQATASGANVLTF
TRBV18	TRBJ2-5	few	-	TGTGCCAGCTCACCACCGGGGGACTCCTTGTACCAAGAGACCCAGTACTTC	CASSPPGDSLYQETQYF
TRBV29-1	TRBJ2-1	-	-	TGCAGCGTTCTCCGGACTGCGACCTACAATGAGCAGTTCTTC	CSVLRTATYNEQFF
TRBV2	TRBJ1-4	few	-	TGTGCCAGCAGCTACAGGCGGAATGAAAAACTGTTTTTT	CASSYRRNEKLFF
TRBV5-1	TRBJ2-2	few	TRBD1	TGCGCCAGCAGCTTCTTACCGACAGGGGATAGCGGGGAGCTGTTTTTT	CASSFLPTGDSGELFF
TRBV4-2	TRBJ2-5	-	TRBD2	TGTGCCAGCAGCCAAGATTGGCTAGCGGGAGTAGAGACCCAGTACTTC	CASSQDWLAGVETQYF